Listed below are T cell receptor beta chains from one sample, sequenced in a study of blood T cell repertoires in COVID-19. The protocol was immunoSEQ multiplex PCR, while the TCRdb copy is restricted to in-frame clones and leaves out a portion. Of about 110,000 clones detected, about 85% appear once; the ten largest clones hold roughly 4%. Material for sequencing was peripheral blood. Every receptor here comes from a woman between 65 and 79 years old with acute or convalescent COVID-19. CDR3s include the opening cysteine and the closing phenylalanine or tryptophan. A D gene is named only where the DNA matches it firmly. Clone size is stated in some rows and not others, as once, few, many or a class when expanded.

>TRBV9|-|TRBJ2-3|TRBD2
TGTGCCAGCAGCGTAAGCGGGAGGGCCGGTACAGATACGCAGTATTTT
CASSVSGRAGTDTQYF
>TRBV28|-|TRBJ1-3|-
TGTGCCAGCAGTCAGGGGCGGTCTGGAAACACCATATATTTT
CASSQGRSGNTIYF
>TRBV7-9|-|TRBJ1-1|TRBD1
TGTGCCAGCAGCCCTGGGGCAGGGGGCGATTGGGCTGAAGCTTTCTTT
CASSPGAGGDWAEAFF
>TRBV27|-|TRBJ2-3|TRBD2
TGTGCCAGCCGGGGACTAGCGGGGACTAGCACAGATACGCAGTATTTT
CASRGLAGTSTDTQYF
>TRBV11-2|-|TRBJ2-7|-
TGTGCCAGCAGCTTAGATCAGGGTACCTACGAGCAGTACTTC
CASSLDQGTYEQYF
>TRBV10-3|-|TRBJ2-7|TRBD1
TGTGCCATCAGTGATCTACAGGGGTCCTACGAGCAGTACTTC
CAISDLQGSYEQYF
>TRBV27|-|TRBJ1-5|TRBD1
TGTGCCAGCAGTAAGGACAGGGGGCTCCGCAATCAGCCCCAGCATTTT
CASSKDRGLRNQPQHF
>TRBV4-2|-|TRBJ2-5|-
TGTGCCAGCAGCCAAGAGAGTAGGGGGGAGACCCAGTACTTC
CASSQESRGETQYF
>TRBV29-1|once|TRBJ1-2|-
TGCAGCGTTGAAGGGCAGGGTTTGCCCTATGGCTACACCTTC
CSVEGQGLPYGYTF
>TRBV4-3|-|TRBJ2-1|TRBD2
TGCGCCAGCAGCCGAGAACGGGGGGTCTCCTACAATGAGCAGTTCTTC
CASSRERGVSYNEQFF
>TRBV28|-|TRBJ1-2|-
TGTGCCAGCAGTTTGATGGGGGGGGTAGGCTACACCTTC
CASSLMGGVGYTF
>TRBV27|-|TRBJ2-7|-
TGTGCCAGCAGTTTGTCAGGGGAGTCGTACGAGCAGTACTTC
CASSLSGESYEQYF
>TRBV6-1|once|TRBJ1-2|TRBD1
TGTGCCAGCAGTGAAGCTGGGACAGCAAACTATGGCTACACCTTC
CASSEAGTANYGYTF
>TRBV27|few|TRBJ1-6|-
TGTGCCAGCAGTTTATCCGGAGGGGCAGCTTCACCCCTCCACTTT
CASSLSGGAASPLHF
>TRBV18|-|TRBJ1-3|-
TGTGCCAGCTCACCGCGGACAAGTCACTCTGGAAACACCATATATTTT
CASSPRTSHSGNTIYF
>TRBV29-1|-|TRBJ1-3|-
TGCAGCATCCAGACAGGATCTCTTTCTGGAAACACCATATATTTT
CSIQTGSLSGNTIYF
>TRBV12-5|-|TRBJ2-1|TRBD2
TGTGCTAGTGGTGGCGGGACTAGCGGAGGATTCAATGAGCAGTTCTTC
CASGGGTSGGFNEQFF
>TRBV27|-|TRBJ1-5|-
TGTGCCAGCAGTCGCGCGTATAGCAATCAGCCCCAGCATTTT
CASSRAYSNQPQHF
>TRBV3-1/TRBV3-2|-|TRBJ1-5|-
TGTGCCAGCAGCCAATTCGGTCAGCCCCAGCATTTT
CASSQFGQPQHF
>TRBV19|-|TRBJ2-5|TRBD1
TGTGCCAGTAGTATAGATCAAACAGGGGGTAAAGAGACCCAGTACTTC
CASSIDQTGGKETQYF
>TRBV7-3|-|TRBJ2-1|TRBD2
TGTGCCAGCAGCCCCGATTGGACTAGCGCCAACAATGAGCAGTTCTTC
CASSPDWTSANNEQFF
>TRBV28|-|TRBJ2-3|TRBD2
TGTGCCACCCGAGTAGGTGGTAGCGGGGGGTGGGGCACAGATACGCAGTATTTT
CATRVGGSGGWGTDTQYF
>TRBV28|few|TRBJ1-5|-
TGTGCCAGCAGTCTTGGGGGGAGCAATCAGCCCCAGCATTTT
CASSLGGSNQPQHF
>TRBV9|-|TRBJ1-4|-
TGTGCCAGCAGCGTAGAAGGACTAACTAATGAAAAACTGTTTTTT
CASSVEGLTNEKLFF
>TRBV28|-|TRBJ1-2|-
TGTGCCAGCAGCCCATCCAGGGGCCTAAGCTATGGCTACACCTTC
CASSPSRGLSYGYTF
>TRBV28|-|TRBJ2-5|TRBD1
TGTGCCAGCAGTTTTACAGGGGGCAGCGAGACCCAGTACTTC
CASSFTGGSETQYF
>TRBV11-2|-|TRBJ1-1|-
TGTGCCAGCAGCCTAAATCTACAGAGAATGAACACTGAAGCTTTCTTT
CASSLNLQRMNTEAFF
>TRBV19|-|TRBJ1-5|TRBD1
TGTGCCAGTAAACGGGGACAGTGGGGAGATCAGCCCCAGCATTTT
CASKRGQWGDQPQHF
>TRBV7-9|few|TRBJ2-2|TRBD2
TGTGCCAGCAGCCGCTGGCGGGGGGATAGCACCGGGGAGCTGTTTTTT
CASSRWRGDSTGELFF
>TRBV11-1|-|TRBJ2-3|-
TGTGCCAGCAGCTTAGCGCCCAGGGCTTCCGATACGCAGTATTTT
CASSLAPRASDTQYF
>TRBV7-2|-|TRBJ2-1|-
TGTGCCAGCAGCCCGGACTCCCTAGGCTCCTACAATGAGCAGTTCTTC
CASSPDSLGSYNEQFF
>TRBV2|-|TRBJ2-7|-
TGTGCCAGCAGTGAAGGGGGGGGGCGCGAGTACGAGCAGTACTTC
CASSEGGGREYEQYF
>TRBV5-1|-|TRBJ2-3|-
TGCGCCAGCACTCGTCAAACTAGCACAGATACGCAGTATTTT
CASTRQTSTDTQYF